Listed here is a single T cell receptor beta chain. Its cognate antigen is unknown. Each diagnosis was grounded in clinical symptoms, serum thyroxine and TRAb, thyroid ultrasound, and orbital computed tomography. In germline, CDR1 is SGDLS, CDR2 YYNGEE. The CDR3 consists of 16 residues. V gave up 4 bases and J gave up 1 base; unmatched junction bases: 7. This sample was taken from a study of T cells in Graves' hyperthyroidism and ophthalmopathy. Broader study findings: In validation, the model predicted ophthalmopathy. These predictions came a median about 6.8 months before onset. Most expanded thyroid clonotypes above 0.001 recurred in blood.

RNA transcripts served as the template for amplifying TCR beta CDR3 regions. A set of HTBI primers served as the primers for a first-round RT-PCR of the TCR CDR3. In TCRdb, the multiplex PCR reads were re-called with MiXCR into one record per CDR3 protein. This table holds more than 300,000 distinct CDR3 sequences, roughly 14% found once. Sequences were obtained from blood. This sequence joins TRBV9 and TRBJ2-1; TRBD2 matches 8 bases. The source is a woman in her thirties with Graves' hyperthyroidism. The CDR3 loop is CASSMGLGSSYNEQFF. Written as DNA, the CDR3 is TGTGCCAGCAGCATGGGACTAGGCAGTTCCTACAATGAGCAGTTCTTC.